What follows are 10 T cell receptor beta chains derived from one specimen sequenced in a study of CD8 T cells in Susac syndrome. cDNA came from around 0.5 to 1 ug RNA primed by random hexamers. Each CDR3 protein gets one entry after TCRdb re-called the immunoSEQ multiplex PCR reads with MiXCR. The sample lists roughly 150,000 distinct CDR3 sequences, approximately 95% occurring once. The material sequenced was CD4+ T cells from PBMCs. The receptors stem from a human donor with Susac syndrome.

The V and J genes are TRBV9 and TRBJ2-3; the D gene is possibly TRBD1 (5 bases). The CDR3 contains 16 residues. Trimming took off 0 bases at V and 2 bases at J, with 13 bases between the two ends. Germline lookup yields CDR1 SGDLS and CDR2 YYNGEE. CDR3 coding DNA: TGTGCCAGCAGCGTAGGTGGGGCTGTGAACACAGATACGCAGTATTTT. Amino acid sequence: CASSVGGAVNTDTQYF.

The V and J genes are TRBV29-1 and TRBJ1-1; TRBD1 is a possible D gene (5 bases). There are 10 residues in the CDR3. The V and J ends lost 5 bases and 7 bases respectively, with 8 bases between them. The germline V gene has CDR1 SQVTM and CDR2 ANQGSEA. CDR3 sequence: CSVRGGEAFF. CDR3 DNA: TGCAGCGTTAGGGGCGGTGAAGCTTTCTTT.

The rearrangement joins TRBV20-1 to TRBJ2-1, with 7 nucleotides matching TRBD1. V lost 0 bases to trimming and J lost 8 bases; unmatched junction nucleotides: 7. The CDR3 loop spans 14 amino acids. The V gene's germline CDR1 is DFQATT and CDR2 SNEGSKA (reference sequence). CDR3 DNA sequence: TGCAGTGCTAGAGAGAGGACAGGCCCCCATGAGCAGTTCTTC. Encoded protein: CSARERTGPHEQFF.

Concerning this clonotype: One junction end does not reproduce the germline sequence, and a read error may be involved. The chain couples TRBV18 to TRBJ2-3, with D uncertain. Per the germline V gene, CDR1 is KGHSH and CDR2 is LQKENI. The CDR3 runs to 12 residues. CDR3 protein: CASSPGLDTRYF. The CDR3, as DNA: TGTGCCAGCTCACCAGGATTGGATACGCGGTATTTT.

The CDR3 loop is CASSRTGTGVDTIYF. The CDR3 region has the DNA TGTGCCAGCAGCCGAACCGGGACAGGGGTGGACACCATATATTTT. The V and J genes are TRBV7-3 and TRBJ1-3; 10 bases are shared with TRBD1. Losses at the gene ends were 5 bases for V and 8 bases for J; bases not matched to a gene: 9. The CDR3 covers 15 residues. CDR1 is SGHTA and CDR2 is FQGTGA in the germline V gene.

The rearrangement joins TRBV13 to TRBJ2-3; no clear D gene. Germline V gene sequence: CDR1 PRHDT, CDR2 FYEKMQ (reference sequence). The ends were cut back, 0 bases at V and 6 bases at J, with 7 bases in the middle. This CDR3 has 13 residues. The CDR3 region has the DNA TGTGCCAGCAGCTTAGGCCTTGTGGATACGCAGTATTTT. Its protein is CASSLGLVDTQYF.

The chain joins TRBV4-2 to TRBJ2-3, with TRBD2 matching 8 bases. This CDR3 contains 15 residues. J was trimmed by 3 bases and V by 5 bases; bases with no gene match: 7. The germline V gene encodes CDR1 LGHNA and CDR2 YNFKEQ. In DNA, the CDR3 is TGTGCCAGCAGCGGTGGGGGACTAGTGACAGATACGCAGTATTTT. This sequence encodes CASSGGGLVTDTQYF.

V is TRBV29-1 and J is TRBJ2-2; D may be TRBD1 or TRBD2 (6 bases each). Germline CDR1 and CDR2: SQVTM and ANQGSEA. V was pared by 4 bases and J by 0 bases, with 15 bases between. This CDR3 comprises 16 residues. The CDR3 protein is CSVAKKGGTNTGELFF. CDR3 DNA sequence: TGCAGCGTTGCAAAGAAGGGGGGAACGAACACCGGGGAGCTGTTTTTT.

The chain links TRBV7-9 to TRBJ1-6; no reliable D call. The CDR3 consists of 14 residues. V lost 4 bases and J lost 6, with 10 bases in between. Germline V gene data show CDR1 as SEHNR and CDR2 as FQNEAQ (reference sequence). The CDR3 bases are TGTGCCAGCAGCTCACGGGATCTTAATTCACCCCTCCACTTT. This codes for CASSSRDLNSPLHF.

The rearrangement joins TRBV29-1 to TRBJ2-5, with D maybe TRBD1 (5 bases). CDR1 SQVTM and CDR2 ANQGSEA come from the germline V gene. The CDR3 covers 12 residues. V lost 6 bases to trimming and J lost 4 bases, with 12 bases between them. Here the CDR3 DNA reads TGCAGCGTCCTGTTAAGGGGAGAGACCCAGTACTTC. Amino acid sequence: CSVLLRGETQYF.